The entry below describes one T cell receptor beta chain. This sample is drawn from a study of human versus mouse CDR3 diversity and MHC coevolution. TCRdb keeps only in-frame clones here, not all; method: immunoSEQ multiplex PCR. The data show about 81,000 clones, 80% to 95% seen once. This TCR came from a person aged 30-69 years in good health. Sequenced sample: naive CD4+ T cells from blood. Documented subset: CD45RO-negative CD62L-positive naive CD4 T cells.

In nucleotides, the CDR3 is TGTGCCAGCAGCTCCGGACAGGGCAGGACTGAAGCTTTCTTT. It is translated as CASSSGQGRTEAFF. V gene TRBV7-6 combines with J gene TRBJ1-1; TRBD1 agrees at 8 bases. The germline V gene has CDR1 SGHVS and CDR2 FNYEAQ. The CDR3 extends over 14 amino acids. V lost 4 bases, J lost 5 bases, and 6 bases stayed unmatched.